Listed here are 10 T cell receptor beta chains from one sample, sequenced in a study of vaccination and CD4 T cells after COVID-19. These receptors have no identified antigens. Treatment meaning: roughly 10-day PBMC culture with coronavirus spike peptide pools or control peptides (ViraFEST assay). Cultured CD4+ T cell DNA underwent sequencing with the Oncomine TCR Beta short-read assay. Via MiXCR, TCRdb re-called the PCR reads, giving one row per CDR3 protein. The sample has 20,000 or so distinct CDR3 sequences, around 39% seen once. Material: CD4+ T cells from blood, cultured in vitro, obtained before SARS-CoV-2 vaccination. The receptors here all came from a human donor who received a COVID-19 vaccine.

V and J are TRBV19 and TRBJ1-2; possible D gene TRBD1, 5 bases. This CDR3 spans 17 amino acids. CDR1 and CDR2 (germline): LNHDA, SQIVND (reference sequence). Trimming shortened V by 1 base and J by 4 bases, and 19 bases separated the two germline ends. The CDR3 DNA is TGTGCCAGTAGTATAGCTCTGACACGGGGCTTTGGCTATGGCTACACCTTC. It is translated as CASSIALTRGFGYGYTF.

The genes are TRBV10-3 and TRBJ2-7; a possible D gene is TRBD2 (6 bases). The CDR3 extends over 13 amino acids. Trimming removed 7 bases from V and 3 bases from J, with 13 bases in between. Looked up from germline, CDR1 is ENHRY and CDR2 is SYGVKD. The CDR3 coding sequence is TGTGCCATCAATAGGGACTCGATCTACGAGCAGTACTTC. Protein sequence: CAINRDSIYEQYF.

CDR3 sequence: CASSVYRGDYSGANVLTF. The CDR3 bases are TGTGCCAGCAGCGTTTACAGGGGCGATTATTCTGGGGCCAACGTCCTGACTTTC. V gene TRBV7-9 combines with J gene TRBJ2-6, with 7 bases lining up with TRBD1. Germline V gene sequence: CDR1 SEHNR, CDR2 FQNEAQ (reference sequence). Trimming cost V 5 bases and J 1 base; bases outside gene matches: 11. The CDR3 runs to 18 residues.

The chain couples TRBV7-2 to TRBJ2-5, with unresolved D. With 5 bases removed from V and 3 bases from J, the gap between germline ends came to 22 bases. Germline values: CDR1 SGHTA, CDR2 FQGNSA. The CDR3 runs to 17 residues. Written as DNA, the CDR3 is TGTGCCAGCAGCCACCCTCGAGGCCCAGGTGCTAAAGAGACCCAGTACTTC. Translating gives CASSHPRGPGAKETQYF. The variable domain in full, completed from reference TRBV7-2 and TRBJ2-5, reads GAGVSQSPSNKVTEKGKDVELRCDPISGHTALYWYRQSLGQGLEFLIYFQGNSAPDKSGLPSDRFSAERTGGSVSTLTIQRTQQEDSAVYLCASSHPRGPGAKETQYFGPGTRLLVL.

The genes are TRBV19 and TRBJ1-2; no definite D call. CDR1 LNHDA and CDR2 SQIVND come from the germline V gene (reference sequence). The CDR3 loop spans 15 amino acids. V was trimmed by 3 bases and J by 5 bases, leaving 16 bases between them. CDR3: CASSMSALPNYGYTF. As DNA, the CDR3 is TGTGCCAGTAGTATGTCAGCCCTGCCAAATTATGGCTACACCTTC. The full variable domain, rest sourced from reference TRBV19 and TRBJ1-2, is DGGITQSPKYLFRKEGQNVTLSCEQNLNHDAMYWYRQDPGQGLRLIYYSQIVNDFQKGDIAEGYSVSREKKESFPLTVTSAQKNPTAFYLCASSMSALPNYGYTFGSGTRLTVV.

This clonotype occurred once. The CDR3 loop reads CAISPDGYNEQFF. CDR3 in DNA: TGTGCCATCAGCCCGGACGGATACAATGAGCAGTTCTTC. This chain joins TRBV10-3 and TRBJ2-1; D unresolved. Trimming shortened V by 6 bases and J by 4 bases, and 10 bases separated the two germline ends. Germline V gene data show CDR1 as ENHRY and CDR2 as SYGVKD. The CDR3 is 13 amino acids.

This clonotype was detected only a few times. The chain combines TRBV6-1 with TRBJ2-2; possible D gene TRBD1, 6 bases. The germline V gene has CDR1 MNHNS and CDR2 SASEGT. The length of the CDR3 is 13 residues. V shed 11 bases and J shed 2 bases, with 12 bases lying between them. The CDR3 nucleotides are TGTGCCGGAAGACAGGCCAACACCGGGGAGCTGTTTTTT. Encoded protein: CAGRQANTGELFF.

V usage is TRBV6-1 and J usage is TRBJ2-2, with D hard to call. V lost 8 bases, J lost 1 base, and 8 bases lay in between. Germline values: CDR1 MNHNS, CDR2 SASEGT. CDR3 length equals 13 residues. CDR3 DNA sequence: TGTGCCAGCGCCCCGAGGAACACCGGGGAGCTGTTTTTT. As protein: CASAPRNTGELFF.

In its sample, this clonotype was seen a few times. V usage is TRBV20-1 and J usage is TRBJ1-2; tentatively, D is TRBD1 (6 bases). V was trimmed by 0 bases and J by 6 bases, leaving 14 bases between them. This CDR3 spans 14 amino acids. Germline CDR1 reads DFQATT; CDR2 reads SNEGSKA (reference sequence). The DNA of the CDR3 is TGCAGTGCTAGAGATGTGGGGGGCCGACATGGCTACACCTTC. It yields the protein CSARDVGGRHGYTF.

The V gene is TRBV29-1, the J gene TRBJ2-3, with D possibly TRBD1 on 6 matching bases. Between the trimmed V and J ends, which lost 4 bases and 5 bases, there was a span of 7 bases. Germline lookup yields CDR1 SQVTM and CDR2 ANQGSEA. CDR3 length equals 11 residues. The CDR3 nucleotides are TGCAGCGTTGGCAGGGGAGATACGCAGTATTTT. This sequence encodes CSVGRGDTQYF.